One sample yielded the 3 T cell receptor beta chains listed below, sequenced in a study of cytomegalovirus exposure and HLA in healthy donors. The primer mix had 60 Vbeta and 13 Jbeta primers. Some clones are missing from TCRdb's copy, which holds only in-frame ones; the method was immunoSEQ multiplex PCR. The sample contains about 140,000 clones, roughly 80% of which appear only once. The sequenced sample was PBMCs. These TCRs come from a man aged 18-30 years in good health and CMV-seronegative.

This clone was seen more than once but under ten times. This chain uses TRBV6-4 with TRBJ1-1; TRBD1 agrees at 7 bases. The ends lost 6 bases at V and 1 base at J; junction bases unmatched: 8. The CDR3 spans 15 residues. In germline, CDR1 is MRHNA, CDR2 SNTAGT. CDR3 residues: CASRPGTGENTEAFF. The DNA for the CDR3 is TGTGCCAGCAGACCCGGTACAGGGGAGAACACTGAAGCTTTCTTT.

The chain couples TRBV2 to TRBJ1-2; 8 nucleotides line up with TRBD1. The ends lost 1 base at V and 4 bases at J; junction bases unmatched: 8. CDR3 length equals 16 residues. Germline V lookup: CDR1 SNHLY, CDR2 FYNNEI. Written as DNA, the CDR3 is TGTGCCAGCAGTGAAGGGACAGGGATCCCCCCCTATGGCTACACCTTC. This gives the protein CASSEGTGIPPYGYTF.

This chain connects TRBV13 to TRBJ1-1; TRBD1 agrees at 9 bases. The length of the CDR3 is 13 residues. Germline loops: CDR1 PRHDT, CDR2 FYEKMQ (reference sequence). Losses at the gene ends were 5 bases for V and 7 bases for J; bases not matched to a gene: 5. The CDR3 region is CASSRDRVSEAFF. As DNA, the CDR3 is TGTGCCAGCAGCCGGGACAGGGTCAGTGAAGCTTTCTTT.